This entry concerns a single T cell receptor (beta chain). The sample comes from a study of cytomegalovirus exposure and HLA in healthy donors. The ends were cut back, 1 base at V and 0 bases at J, with 12 bases in the middle. CDR1 is SGHTA, CDR2 FQGNSA, per germline. The CDR3 totals 16 residues. Using immunoSEQ multiplex PCR, the repertoire was profiled, and TCRdb retains in-frame clones only, with some absent. The sample has around 300,000 clones; 88% are singletons. This TCR was recovered from a man under 40 in good health and CMV-seronegative. Sequenced sample: PBMCs. V usage is TRBV7-2 and J usage is TRBJ1-2; TRBD1 is a possible D gene (5 bases). CDR3 in amino acids: CASSLDDSIPNYGYTF. The CDR3 DNA reads as TGTGCCAGCAGCTTAGATGACAGTATCCCTAACTATGGCTACACCTTC. The whole variable domain, remainder taken from reference TRBV7-2 and TRBJ1-2, is GAGVSQSPSNKVTEKGKDVELRCDPISGHTALYWYRQSLGQGLEFLIYFQGNSAPDKSGLPSDRFSAERTGGSVSTLTIQRTQQEDSAVYLCASSLDDSIPNYGYTFGSGTRLTVV.